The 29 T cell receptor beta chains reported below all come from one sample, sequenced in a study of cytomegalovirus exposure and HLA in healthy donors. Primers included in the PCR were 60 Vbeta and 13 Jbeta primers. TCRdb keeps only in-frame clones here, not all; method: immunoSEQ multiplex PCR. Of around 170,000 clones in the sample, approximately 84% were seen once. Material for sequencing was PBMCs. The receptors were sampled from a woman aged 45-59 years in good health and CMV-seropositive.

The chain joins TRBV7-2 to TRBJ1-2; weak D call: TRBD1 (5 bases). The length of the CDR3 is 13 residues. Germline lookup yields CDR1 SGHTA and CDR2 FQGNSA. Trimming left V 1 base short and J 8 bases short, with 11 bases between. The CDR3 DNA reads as TGTGCCAGCAGCTTAGAAGGGGCCGGGGGCTACACCTTC. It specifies CASSLEGAGGYTF.

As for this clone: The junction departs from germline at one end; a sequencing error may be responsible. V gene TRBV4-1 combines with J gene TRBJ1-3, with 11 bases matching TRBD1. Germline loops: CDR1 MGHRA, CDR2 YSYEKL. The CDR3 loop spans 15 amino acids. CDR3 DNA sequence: TGCGCCAGCAGCCCGGGACAGGGGGGCGGAAACGCCATATATTTT. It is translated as CASSPGQGGGNAIYF.

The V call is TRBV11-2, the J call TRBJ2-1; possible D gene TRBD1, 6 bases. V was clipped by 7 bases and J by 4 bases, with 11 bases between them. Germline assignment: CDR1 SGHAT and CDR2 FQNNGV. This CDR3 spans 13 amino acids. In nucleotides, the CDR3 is TGTGCCAGCAAGGGGACAAAGTACAATGAGCAGTTCTTC. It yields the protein CASKGTKYNEQFF.

The CDR3 region is CASSRQNQGYGYTF. In DNA form, the CDR3 reads TGTGCCAGCAGCCGACAGAACCAGGGGTATGGCTACACCTTC. The chain has TRBV28 and TRBJ1-2, with a weak D call TRBD1 (6 bases). The germline V gene encodes CDR1 MDHEN and CDR2 SYDVKM. The CDR3 is 14 residues long. The V end lost 6 bases, the J end lost 5 bases, and 16 bases lay between the germline ends.

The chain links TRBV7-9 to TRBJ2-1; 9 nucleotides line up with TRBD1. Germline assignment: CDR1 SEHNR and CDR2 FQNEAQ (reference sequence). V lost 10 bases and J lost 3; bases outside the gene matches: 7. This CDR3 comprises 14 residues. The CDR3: CATKQGALYNEQFF. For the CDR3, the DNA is TGTGCCACCAAACAGGGGGCTCTCTACAATGAGCAGTTCTTC.

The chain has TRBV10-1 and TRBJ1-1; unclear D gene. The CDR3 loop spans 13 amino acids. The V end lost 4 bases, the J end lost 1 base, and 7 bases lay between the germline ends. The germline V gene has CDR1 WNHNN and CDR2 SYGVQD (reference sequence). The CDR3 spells CASSADWNTEAFF. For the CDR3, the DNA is TGCGCCAGCAGTGCGGACTGGAACACTGAAGCTTTCTTT.

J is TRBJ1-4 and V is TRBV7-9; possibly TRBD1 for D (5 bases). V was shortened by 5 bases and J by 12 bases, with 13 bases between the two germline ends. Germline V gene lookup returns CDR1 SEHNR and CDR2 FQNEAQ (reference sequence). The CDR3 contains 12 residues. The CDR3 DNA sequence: TGTGCCAGCAGCCCACTGGCGGGGCAACTGTTTTTT. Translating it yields CASSPLAGQLFF.

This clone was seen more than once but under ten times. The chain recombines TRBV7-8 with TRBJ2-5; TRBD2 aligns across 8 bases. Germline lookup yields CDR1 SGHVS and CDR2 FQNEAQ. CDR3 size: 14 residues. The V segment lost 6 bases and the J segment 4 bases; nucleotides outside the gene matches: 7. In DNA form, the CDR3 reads TGTGCCAGCAGTTACATAGCGGGGCCAGAGACCCAGTACTTC. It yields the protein CASSYIAGPETQYF. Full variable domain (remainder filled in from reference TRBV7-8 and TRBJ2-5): GAGVSQSPRYKVAKRGQDVALRCDPISGHVSLFWYQQALGQGPEFLTYFQNEAQLDKSGLPSDRFFAERPEGSVSTLKIQRTQQEDSAVYLCASSYIAGPETQYFGPGTRLLVL.

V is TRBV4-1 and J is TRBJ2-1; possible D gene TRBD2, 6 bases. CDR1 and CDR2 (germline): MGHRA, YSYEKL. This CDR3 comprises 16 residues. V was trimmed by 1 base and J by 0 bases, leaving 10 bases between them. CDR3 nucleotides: TGCGCCAGCAGCCAAGGGGATAGCGGCTCCTACAATGAGCAGTTCTTC. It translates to CASSQGDSGSYNEQFF.

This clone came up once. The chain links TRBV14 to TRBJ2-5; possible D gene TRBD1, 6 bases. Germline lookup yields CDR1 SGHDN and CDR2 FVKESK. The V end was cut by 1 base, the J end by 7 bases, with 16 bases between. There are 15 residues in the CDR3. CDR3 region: CASSQGQGPGVTQYF. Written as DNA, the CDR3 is TGTGCCAGCAGCCAAGGGCAGGGGCCCGGGGTGACCCAGTACTTC.

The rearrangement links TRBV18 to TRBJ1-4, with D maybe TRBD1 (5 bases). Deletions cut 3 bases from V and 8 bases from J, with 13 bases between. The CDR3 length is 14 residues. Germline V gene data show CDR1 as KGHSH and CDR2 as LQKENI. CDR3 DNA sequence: TGTGCCAGCTCACCGGGGCAGGGCAGCGAAAAACTGTTTTTT. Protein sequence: CASSPGQGSEKLFF.

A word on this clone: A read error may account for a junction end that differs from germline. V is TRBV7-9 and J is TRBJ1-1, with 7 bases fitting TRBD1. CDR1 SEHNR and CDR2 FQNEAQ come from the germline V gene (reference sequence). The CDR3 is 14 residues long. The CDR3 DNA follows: TGTTCCAGCAGCTTAAGAGGGGGCGGCACTGAAGCTTTCTTT. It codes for CSSSLRGGGTEAFF. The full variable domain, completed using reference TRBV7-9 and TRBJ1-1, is DTGVSQNPRHKITKRGQNVTFRCDPISEHNRLYWYRQTLGQGPEFLTYFQNEAQLEKSRLLSDRFSAERPKGSFSTLEIQRTEQGDSAMYLCSSSLRGGGTEAFFGQGTRLTVV.

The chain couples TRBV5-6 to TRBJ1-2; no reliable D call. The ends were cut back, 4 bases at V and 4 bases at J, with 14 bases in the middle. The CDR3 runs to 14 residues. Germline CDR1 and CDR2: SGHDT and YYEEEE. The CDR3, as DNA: TGTGCCAGCAGCCCCTCCGTGGCCCCCTATGGCTACACCTTC. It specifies CASSPSVAPYGYTF.

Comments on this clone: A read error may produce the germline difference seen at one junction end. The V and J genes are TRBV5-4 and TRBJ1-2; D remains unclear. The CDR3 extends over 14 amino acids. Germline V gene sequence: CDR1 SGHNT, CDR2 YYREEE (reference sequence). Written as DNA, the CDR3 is TGCGCCAGCAGCCAAGATCCCGGGAGATTTTACTACACCTTC. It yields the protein CASSQDPGRFYYTF.

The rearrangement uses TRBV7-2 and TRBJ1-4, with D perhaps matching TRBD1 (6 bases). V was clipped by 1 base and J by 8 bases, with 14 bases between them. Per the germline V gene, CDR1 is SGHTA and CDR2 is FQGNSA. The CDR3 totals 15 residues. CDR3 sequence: CASSLEGGIGEKLFF. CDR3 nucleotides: TGTGCCAGCAGCTTAGAGGGGGGGATCGGGGAAAAACTGTTTTTT.

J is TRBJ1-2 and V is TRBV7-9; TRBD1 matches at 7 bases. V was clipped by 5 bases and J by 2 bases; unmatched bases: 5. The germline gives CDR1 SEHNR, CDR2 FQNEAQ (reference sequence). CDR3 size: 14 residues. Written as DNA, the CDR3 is TGTGCCAGCAGCATGACAGGGTTCAACTATGGCTACACCTTC. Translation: CASSMTGFNYGYTF.

CDR3 in amino acids: CASCYGEIGELFF. CDR3 bases: TGTGCCAGCTGTTATGGGGAGATCGGGGAGCTGTTTTTT. J is TRBJ2-2 and V is TRBV7-9, with D possibly TRBD2 on 5 matching bases. V was cut by 8 bases and J by 7 bases, with 14 bases left in between. Germline V gene lookup returns CDR1 SEHNR and CDR2 FQNEAQ (reference sequence). There are 13 residues in the CDR3.

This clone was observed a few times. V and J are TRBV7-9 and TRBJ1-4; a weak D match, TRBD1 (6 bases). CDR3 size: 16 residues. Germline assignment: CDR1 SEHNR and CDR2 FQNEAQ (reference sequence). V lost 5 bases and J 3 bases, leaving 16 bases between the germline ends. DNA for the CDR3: TGTGCCAGCAGCAATATCAGGGGAGCGGCTAATGAAAAACTGTTTTTT. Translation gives CASSNIRGAANEKLFF. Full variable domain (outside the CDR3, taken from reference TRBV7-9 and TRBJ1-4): DTGVSQNPRHKITKRGQNVTFRCDPISEHNRLYWYRQTLGQGPEFLTYFQNEAQLEKSRLLSDRFSAERPKGSFSTLEIQRTEQGDSAMYLCASSNIRGAANEKLFFGSGTQLSVL.

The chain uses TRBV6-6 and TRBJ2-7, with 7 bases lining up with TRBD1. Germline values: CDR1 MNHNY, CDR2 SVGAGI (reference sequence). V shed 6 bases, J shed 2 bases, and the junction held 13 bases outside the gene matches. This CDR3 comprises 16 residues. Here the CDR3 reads CASSLPRDSTAYEQYF. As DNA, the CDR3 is TGTGCCAGCAGCCTCCCCCGGGACAGCACTGCCTACGAGCAGTACTTC.

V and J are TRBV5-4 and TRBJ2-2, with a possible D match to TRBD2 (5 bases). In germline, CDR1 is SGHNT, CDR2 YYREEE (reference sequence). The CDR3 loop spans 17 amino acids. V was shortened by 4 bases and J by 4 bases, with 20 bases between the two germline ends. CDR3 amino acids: CASSPRVSGVGTGELFF. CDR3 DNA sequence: TGTGCCAGCAGCCCACGGGTTTCCGGGGTGGGCACCGGGGAGCTGTTTTTT.

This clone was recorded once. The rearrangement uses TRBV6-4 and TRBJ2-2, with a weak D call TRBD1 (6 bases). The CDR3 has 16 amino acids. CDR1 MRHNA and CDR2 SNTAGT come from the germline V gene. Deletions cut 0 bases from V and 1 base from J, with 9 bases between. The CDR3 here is CASSDSGRGNTGELFF. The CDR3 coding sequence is TGTGCCAGCAGTGACTCTGGCAGGGGGAACACCGGGGAGCTGTTTTTT.

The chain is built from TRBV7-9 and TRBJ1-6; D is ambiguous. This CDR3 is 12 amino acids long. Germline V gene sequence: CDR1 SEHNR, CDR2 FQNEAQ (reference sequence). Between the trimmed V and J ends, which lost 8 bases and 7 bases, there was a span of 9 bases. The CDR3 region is CASASGNSPLHF. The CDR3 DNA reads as TGTGCCAGCGCCTCGGGGAATTCACCCCTCCACTTT. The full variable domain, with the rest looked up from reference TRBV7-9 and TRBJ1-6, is DTGVSQNPRHKITKRGQNVTFRCDPISEHNRLYWYRQTLGQGPEFLTYFQNEAQLEKSRLLSDRFSAERPKGSFSTLEIQRTEQGDSAMYLCASASGNSPLHFGNGTRLTVT.

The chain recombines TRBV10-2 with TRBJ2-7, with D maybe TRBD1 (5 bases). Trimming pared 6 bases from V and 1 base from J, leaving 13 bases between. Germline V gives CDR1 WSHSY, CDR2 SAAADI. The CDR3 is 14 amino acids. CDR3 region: CASREQGSSYEQYF. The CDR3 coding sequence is TGCGCCAGCAGAGAGCAGGGATCATCCTACGAGCAGTACTTC.

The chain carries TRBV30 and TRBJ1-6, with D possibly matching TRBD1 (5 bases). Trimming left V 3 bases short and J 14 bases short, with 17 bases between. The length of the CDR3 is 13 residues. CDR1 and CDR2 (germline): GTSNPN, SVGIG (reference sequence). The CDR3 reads CAWSTTVEGALHF. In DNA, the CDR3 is TGTGCCTGGAGCACCACAGTCGAAGGGGCCCTCCACTTT. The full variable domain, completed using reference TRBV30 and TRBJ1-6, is SQTIHQWPATLVQPVGSPLSLECTVEGTSNPNLYWYRQAAGRGLQLLFYSVGIGQISSEVPQNLSASRPQDRQFILSSKKLLLSDSGFYLCAWSTTVEGALHFGNGTRLTVT.

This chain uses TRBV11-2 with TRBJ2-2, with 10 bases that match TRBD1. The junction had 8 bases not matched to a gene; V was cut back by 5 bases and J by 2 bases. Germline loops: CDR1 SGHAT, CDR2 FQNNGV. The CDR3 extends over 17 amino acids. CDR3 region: CASSQGGTGDNTGELFF. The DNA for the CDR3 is TGTGCCAGCAGCCAAGGCGGGACAGGGGACAACACCGGGGAGCTGTTTTTT. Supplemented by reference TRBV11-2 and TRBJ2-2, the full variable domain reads EAGVAQSPRYKIIEKRQSVAFWCNPISGHATLYWYQQILGQGPKLLIQFQNNGVVDDSQLPKDRFSAERLKGVDSTLKIQPAKLEDSAVYLCASSQGGTGDNTGELFFGEGSRLTVL.

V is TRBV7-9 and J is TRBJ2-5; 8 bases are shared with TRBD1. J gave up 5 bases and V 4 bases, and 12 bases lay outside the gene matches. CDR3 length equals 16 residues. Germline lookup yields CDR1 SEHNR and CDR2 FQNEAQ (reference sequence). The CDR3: CASSSTGGGVLETQYF. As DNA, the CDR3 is TGTGCCAGCAGCTCTACAGGGGGTGGGGTATTGGAGACCCAGTACTTC.

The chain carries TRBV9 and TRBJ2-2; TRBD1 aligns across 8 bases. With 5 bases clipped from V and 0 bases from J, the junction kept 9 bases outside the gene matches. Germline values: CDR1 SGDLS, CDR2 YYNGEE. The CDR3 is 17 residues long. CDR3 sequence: CASSTGRGRPNTGELFF. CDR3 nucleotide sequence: TGTGCCAGCAGTACCGGCAGGGGGCGTCCGAACACCGGGGAGCTGTTTTTT. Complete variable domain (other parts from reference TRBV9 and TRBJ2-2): DSGVTQTPKHLITATGQRVTLRCSPRSGDLSVYWYQQSLDQGLQFLIQYYNGEERAKGNILERFSAQQFPDLHSELNLSSLELGDSALYFCASSTGRGRPNTGELFFGEGSRLTVL.

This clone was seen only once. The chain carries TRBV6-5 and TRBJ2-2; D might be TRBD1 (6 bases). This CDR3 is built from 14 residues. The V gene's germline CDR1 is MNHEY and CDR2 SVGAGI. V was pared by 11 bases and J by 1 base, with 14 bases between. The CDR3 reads CAAKRGKNTGELFF. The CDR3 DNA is TGTGCCGCTAAGAGGGGGAAGAACACCGGGGAGCTGTTTTTT.

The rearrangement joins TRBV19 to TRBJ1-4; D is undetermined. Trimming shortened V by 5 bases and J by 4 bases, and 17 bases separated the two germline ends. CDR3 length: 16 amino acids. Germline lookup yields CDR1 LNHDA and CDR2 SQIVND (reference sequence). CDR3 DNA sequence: TGTGCCAGTAGTGACCAAGTGGTCGGGAGTAATGAAAAACTGTTTTTT. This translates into CASSDQVVGSNEKLFF.